Following are 30 T cell receptor beta chains from one sample sequenced in a study of T cells in women clearing cervical HPV infection. The table came from immunoSEQ multiplex PCR; TCRdb's copy has only in-frame clones and leaves some out. Its table records approximately 34,000 clones. What was sequenced was blood buffy coat. Receptors originate from a woman between 18 and 70 years old with a cervical HPV16 infection that either progressed to CIN3+ or cleared (not recorded which).

To note about this clone: The CDR3 end is not reached by the read, which stops 3 residues before it; the germline J gene fills it in. This chain uses TRBV20-1 with TRBJ1-2, with a weak D call TRBD1 (6 bases). CDR3 length: 10 residues. The germline CDR1 and CDR2 sequences are DFQATT and SNEGSKA (reference sequence). This chain's CDR3 is CSTQGSGYTF. Partial CDR3 DNA: TGCAGTACCCAGGGGAGCGGC.

Comment on this clone: The read ends 3 residues early relative to the CDR3; the germline J gene fills the gap. The gene calls are TRBV18 and TRBJ2-4; possible D gene TRBD1, 6 bases. This CDR3 region has 14 residues. CDR1 and CDR2 from the germline V gene are KGHSH and LQKENI. The covered CDR3 bases are TGTGCCAGCTCAAATAGTACTTACAGGGCTGGT. This codes for CASSNSTYRAG. From start to end, the CDR3 is CASSNSTYRAGQYF.

With regard to this clone: Coverage ceases 3 residues before the CDR3 finishes, and the germline J gene fills in the end. The rearrangement links TRBV20-1 to TRBJ1-1, with D possibly TRBD1 on 6 matching bases. This CDR3 has 14 residues. Deletions cut 6 bases from V and 2 bases from J, with 16 bases between. Germline assignment: CDR1 DFQATT and CDR2 SNEGSKA (reference sequence). CDR3 sequence reads: CSARLGHKNTEAFF. The part of the CDR3 DNA that was read is TGCAGTGCCCGATTGGGACATAAAAACACTGAA.

Notes on this clone: The read comes to an end 3 residues before the CDR3 does, leaving the germline J gene to fill in the end. The chain is built from TRBV7-6 and TRBJ2-2; D is perhaps TRBD1 (6 bases). The germline V gene encodes CDR1 SGHVS and CDR2 FNYEAQ. CDR3 length: 16 amino acids. Trimming stripped 1 base from V and 4 bases from J, with 13 bases between. The CDR3 loop reads CASSLVGAGSTGELFF. CDR3 DNA (partial): TGTGCCAGCAGCTTAGTGGGGGCAGGGTCCACCGGGGAG.

In the case of this clone: The read terminates 3 residues ahead of where the CDR3 ends, so the germline J gene completes it. V gene TRBV20-1 combines with J gene TRBJ2-5; no definite D call. The CDR3 has 13 amino acids. V lost 0 bases to trimming and J lost 5 bases, with 10 bases between them. Germline loops: CDR1 DFQATT, CDR2 SNEGSKA (reference sequence). CDR3 sequence: CSARDRLPETQYF. CDR3 DNA, as far as it was read: TGCAGTGCTAGAGATCGTCTACCCGAGACC.

Notes on this clone: Coverage ceases 3 residues before the CDR3 finishes, and the germline J gene fills in the end. The chain uses TRBV7-2 and TRBJ2-3, with D unclear. This CDR3 region has 12 residues. The germline V gene encodes CDR1 SGHTA and CDR2 FQGNSA. The V gene lost 3 bases and the J gene lost 5 bases, with 6 bases spanning the gap. Incomplete CDR3 DNA: TGTGCCAGCAGCTTTTTTAAAGATACG. Its protein product is CASSFFKDT. The entire CDR3 reads CASSFFKDTQYF. Based on the CDR3 plus reference TRBV7-2 and TRBJ2-3, the full variable domain is GAGVSQSPSNKVTEKGKDVELRCDPISGHTALYWYRQSLGQGLEFLIYFQGNSAPDKSGLPSDRFSAERTGGSVSTLTIQRTQQEDSAVYLCASSFFKDTQYFGPGTRLTVL.

With regard to this clone: Sequencing ends 3 residues short of the CDR3 end; the germline J gene provides the rest. This chain connects TRBV7-3 to TRBJ2-3; 9 bases fit TRBD2. The CDR3 has 18 residues. Germline trimming cut 0 bases from V and 0 bases from J; bases unmatched to any gene: 7. Germline values: CDR1 SGHTA, CDR2 FQGTGA. The sequenced CDR3 bases are TGTGCCAGCAGCTTAACTAGCGGGGGCCTACGAAGCACAGATACG. Translated: CASSLTSGGLRSTDT. In full, the CDR3 reads CASSLTSGGLRSTDTQYF. The entire variable domain, with the rest obtained from reference TRBV7-3 and TRBJ2-3, is as follows: GAGVSQTPSNKVTEKGKYVELRCDPISGHTALYWYRQSLGQGPEFLIYFQGTGAADDSGLPNDRFFAVRPEGSVSTLKIQRTERGDSAVYLCASSLTSGGLRSTDTQYFGPGTRLTVL.

Concerning this clone itself: From the germline J gene comes the end of the CDR3, since the read stops 3 residues before it. The chain links TRBV20-1 to TRBJ2-3; D is possibly TRBD1 (5 bases). The CDR3 has 17 amino acids. Trimming stripped 0 bases from V and 5 bases from J, with 21 bases between. CDR1 is DFQATT and CDR2 is SNEGSKA in the germline V gene (reference sequence). Partial CDR3 DNA: TGCAGTGCTAGAGATTCTCGTAGCCGGACAATTCAAGATACG. It codes for CSARDSRSRTIQDT. Given in full, the CDR3 is CSARDSRSRTIQDTQYF.

As concerns this clone: The read ends 3 residues early relative to the CDR3; the germline J gene fills the gap. The V call is TRBV10-3, the J call TRBJ2-4, with 13 bases aligning to TRBD2. The CDR3 is 11 residues long. CDR1 and CDR2 (germline): ENHRY, SYGVKD. Here the CDR3 reads CASGLAGFQYF. The covered CDR3 bases are TGTGCCTCGGGACTAGCGGGGTTT.

Concerning this clone: The CDR3 end falls 3 residues outside the read, so it is completed with the germline J gene. The V gene is TRBV6-2 or TRBV6-3, the J gene TRBJ2-7; 12 positions agree with TRBD2. The CDR3 runs to 16 residues. Germline-derived CDR1 and CDR2 are MNHEY and SVGEGT. The trim removed 2 bases at V and 0 bases at J, leaving 2 bases unmatched. CDR3 residues: CASSYGTSGYSYEQYF. The sequenced CDR3 bases are TGTGCCAGCAGTTACGGGACTAGCGGGTACTCCTACGAG.

As concerns this clone: The CDR3 is cut off 3 residues early in the read; its end comes from the germline J gene. This chain joins TRBV18 and TRBJ1-4; the D gene is possibly TRBD1 (5 bases). Germline-derived CDR1 and CDR2 are KGHSH and LQKENI. Trimming removed 1 base at V and 6 bases at J, with 18 bases between. The CDR3 loop spans 17 amino acids. The sequenced part of the CDR3 DNA is TGTGCCAGCTCACCACTTTTCCGGCCTGGGGGGTATGAAAAA. Translation gives CASSPLFRPGGYEK. The CDR3 reads in full as CASSPLFRPGGYEKLFF.

Concerning this clone: Read sequence stops 3 residues before the CDR3 end, and the germline J gene provides the missing end. The chain is built from TRBV5-1 and TRBJ2-5; 12 bases are a match to TRBD2. CDR3 length equals 16 residues. The V gene's germline CDR1 is SGHRS and CDR2 YFSETQ. The trim removed 4 bases at V and 2 bases at J, leaving 6 bases unmatched. The CDR3 region is CASSQTSGGPQETQYF. The part of the CDR3 DNA that was read is TGCGCCAGCAGCCAAACTAGCGGGGGGCCTCAAGAGACC.

Regarding this clone: Coverage ceases 3 residues before the CDR3 finishes, and the germline J gene fills in the end. The gene calls are TRBV20-1 and TRBJ2-7, with 11 bases that match TRBD2. The length of the CDR3 is 15 residues. The trim removed 5 bases at V and 3 bases at J, leaving 9 bases unmatched. CDR1 and CDR2 (germline): DFQATT, SNEGSKA (reference sequence). The CDR3 sequence: CSAPDSGTSGYEQYF. Incomplete CDR3 DNA: TGCAGTGCTCCAGACTCCGGGACTAGCGGCTACGAG.

Comments on this clone: The read terminates 3 residues ahead of where the CDR3 ends, so the germline J gene completes it. The chain joins TRBV7-3 to TRBJ2-2; 7 bases line up with TRBD2. CDR3 length: 14 amino acids. Germline V gives CDR1 SGHTA, CDR2 FQGTGA. Unmatched junction bases numbered 7, after V lost 5 bases and J lost 7 bases. The CDR3 sequence: CASSISTSHGELFF. The sequenced part of the CDR3 DNA is TGTGCCAGCAGCATTTCGACTAGCCACGGGGAG.

For this clone: Sequencing ends 3 residues short of the CDR3 end; the germline J gene provides the rest. The genes are TRBV30 and TRBJ2-3; D gene ambiguous. Germline V gene data show CDR1 as GTSNPN and CDR2 as SVGIG (reference sequence). V shed 2 bases and J shed 5 bases, with 20 bases lying between them. The CDR3 sequence is 16 residues long. The DNA read from the CDR3 is TGTGCCTGGAGTAACCGTGAGACTCCTACGGGAGATACG. The encoded protein is CAWSNRETPTGDT. The whole CDR3 is CAWSNRETPTGDTQYF.

Comment on this clone: Sequencing ends 3 residues short of the CDR3 end; the germline J gene provides the rest. The chain employs TRBV19 and TRBJ1-2; 8 positions agree with TRBD1. V shed 3 bases, J shed 6 bases, and the junction held 9 bases outside the gene matches. This CDR3 has 15 amino acids. From germline, CDR1 is LNHDA and CDR2 SQIVND (reference sequence). The CDR3 reads CASSILLDRGNGYTF. Partial CDR3 DNA: TGTGCCAGTAGTATTTTGCTTGACAGGGGTAATGGC.

To note about this clone: The read terminates 3 residues before the CDR3 end, so the remaining end is supplied by the germline J gene. The V gene is TRBV20-1, the J gene TRBJ1-2, with D maybe TRBD1 (5 bases). Per germline, CDR1 DFQATT and CDR2 SNEGSKA (reference sequence). The CDR3 is 15 amino acids. V was clipped by 0 bases and J by 0 bases, with 11 bases between them. CDR3 bases read: TGCAGTGCTAGAGATAAAGGGGTCCCTAACTATGGC. Encoded protein: CSARDKGVPNYG. The complete CDR3 reads CSARDKGVPNYGYTF.

To note about this clone: The CDR3 goes on 3 residues after the read ends, and that part is filled in from the germline J gene. The chain uses TRBV20-1 and TRBJ2-5; D tentatively reads TRBD1 or TRBD2 (5 bases each). Trimming shortened V by 6 bases and J by 5 bases, and 10 bases separated the two germline ends. Germline lookup yields CDR1 DFQATT and CDR2 SNEGSKA (reference sequence). This CDR3 is built from 11 residues. CDR3 residues: CSARESETQYF. Partial CDR3 DNA: TGCAGTGCCAGGGAGTCGGAGACC.

Points on this clone: The read stops 3 residues short of the end of the CDR3; the missing end is completed from the germline J gene. The chain links TRBV5-6 to TRBJ1-2; TRBD1 is a possible D gene (5 bases). Germline V gene data show CDR1 as SGHDT and CDR2 as YYEEEE. The CDR3 sequence is 13 residues long. The V and J ends lost 2 bases and 4 bases respectively, with 9 bases between them. The CDR3 here is CASSLDRPYGYTF. Partial CDR3 DNA: TGTGCCAGCAGCTTAGACAGACCCTATGGC. The variable domain in full, with the rest retrieved from reference TRBV5-6 and TRBJ1-2, is DAGVTQSPTHLIKTRGQQVTLRCSPKSGHDTVSWYQQALGQGPQFIFQYYEEEERQRGNFPDRFSGHQFPNYSSELNVNALLLGDSALYLCASSLDRPYGYTFGSGTRLTVV.

As for this clone: The read halts 3 residues ahead of the CDR3 end, with the missing end drawn from the germline J gene. The rearrangement links TRBV7-6 to TRBJ2-5; weak D call: TRBD2 (7 bases). CDR1 SGHVS and CDR2 FNYEAQ come from the germline V gene. V was pared by 5 bases and J by 2 bases, with 15 bases between. This CDR3 contains 15 residues. The CDR3 sequence is CASSPAGASQETQYF. The sequenced CDR3 bases are TGTGCCAGCAGCCCCGCGGGGGCCAGTCAAGAGACC.

The covered CDR3 bases are TGTGCCAGCAGTGAATACACAGGGGGGGATGGC. Translation gives CASSEYTGGDG. The entire CDR3 protein is CASSEYTGGDGYTF. The rearrangement links TRBV6-1 to TRBJ1-2, with TRBD1 identical over 8 bases. The read terminates 3 residues ahead of where the CDR3 ends, so the germline J gene completes it. J lost 6 bases, V lost 2 bases, and 5 bases had no gene match. The CDR3 covers 14 residues. Germline CDR1 reads MNHNS; CDR2 reads SASEGT.

In regard to this clone: The CDR3 end falls 3 residues outside the read, so it is completed with the germline J gene. V usage is TRBV2 and J usage is TRBJ2-7; the D gene is possibly TRBD1 (6 bases). The CDR3 runs 14 residues. V lost 3 bases and J 2 bases, leaving 11 bases between the germline ends. CDR1 and CDR2 (germline): SNHLY, FYNNEI. CDR3 sequence: CASSEARGTYEQYF. The sequenced part of the CDR3 DNA is TGTGCCAGCAGTGAGGCAAGGGGGACCTACGAG.

A remark on this clone: The CDR3 is cut off 3 residues early in the read; its end comes from the germline J gene. The rearrangement joins TRBV28 to TRBJ2-7; D is unresolved. There are 11 residues in the CDR3. Germline assignment: CDR1 MDHEN and CDR2 SYDVKM. The V end was cut by 3 bases, the J end by 3 bases, with 3 bases between. CDR3 sequence: CASSFRYEQYF. CDR3 bases read: TGTGCCAGCAGTTTTCGCTACGAG.

With respect to this clone: The CDR3 goes on 3 residues after the read ends, and that part is filled in from the germline J gene. The genes are TRBV30 and TRBJ1-2; 10 bases are shared with TRBD1. Trimming cost V 2 bases and J 4 bases; bases outside gene matches: 7. Germline CDR1 GTSNPN, CDR2 SVGIG (reference sequence). CDR3 size: 15 residues. The sequenced part of the CDR3 DNA is TGTGCCTGGAGTCAGGACAGGGGGGGCATCTATGGC. It codes for CAWSQDRGGIYG. From start to end, the CDR3 is CAWSQDRGGIYGYTF.

As to this clone: With the read ending 3 residues before the CDR3 end, the germline J gene is used to fill in that end. The chain joins TRBV7-9 to TRBJ2-3; 12 bases match TRBD2. Germline CDR1 is SEHNR and CDR2 is FQNEAQ (reference sequence). This CDR3 spans 14 amino acids. This chain's CDR3 is CATVGTSGLETQYF. Incomplete CDR3 DNA: TGTGCCACCGTCGGGACTAGCGGGTTAGAGACG.

Remarks on this clone: From the germline J gene comes the end of the CDR3, since the read stops 3 residues before it. V usage is TRBV5-4 and J usage is TRBJ1-1, with D tentatively TRBD1 (5 bases). This CDR3 has 13 amino acids. Germline V lookup: CDR1 SGHNT, CDR2 YYREEE (reference sequence). Trimming removed 0 bases from V and 3 bases from J, with 6 bases in between. The CDR3 sequence is CASSLGGDTEAFF. The sequenced part of the CDR3 DNA is TGTGCCAGCAGCTTGGGAGGGGACACTGAA.

This CDR3 reads CASSQPQDRGGYTF. Incomplete CDR3 DNA: TGCGCCAGCAGCCAACCGCAAGACAGGGGCGGC. The J gene is TRBJ1-2, the V gene TRBV4-1; 8 nucleotides line up with TRBD1. With the read ending 3 residues before the CDR3 end, the germline J gene is used to fill in that end. There are 14 residues in the CDR3. Germline CDR1 reads MGHRA; CDR2 reads YSYEKL.

Of note for this clone: The read halts 3 residues ahead of the CDR3 end, with the missing end drawn from the germline J gene. The same CDR3 is also encoded by other DNA sequences in this sample. The chain couples TRBV7-9 to TRBJ1-3; 7 bases fit TRBD1. Unmatched junction bases numbered 10, after V lost 7 bases and J lost 7 bases. The length of the CDR3 is 14 residues. Germline V gives CDR1 SEHNR, CDR2 FQNEAQ (reference sequence). Incomplete CDR3 DNA: TGTGCCAGCACCTTCAGACAGGGCGTGAACACC. This translates into CASTFRQGVNT. The whole CDR3 is CASTFRQGVNTIYF.

A remark on this clone: Read coverage stops 3 residues before the CDR3 terminus; the germline J gene supplies the remainder. The V and J genes are TRBV5-1 and TRBJ2-7; 9 nucleotides line up with TRBD1. J was trimmed by 4 bases and V by 4 bases; bases with no gene match: 6. CDR1 is SGHRS, CDR2 YFSETQ, per germline. The CDR3 covers 14 residues. The CDR3 is CASSHGTGLYEQYF. The DNA read from the CDR3 is TGCGCCAGCAGCCACGGGACAGGGCTATACGAG.

About this clone itself: Read data end 3 residues before the CDR3 end; the end is taken from the germline J gene. This rearrangement joins TRBV18 to TRBJ2-1; 10 bases agree with TRBD1. Germline CDR1 is KGHSH and CDR2 is LQKENI. This CDR3 is 18 amino acids long. V shed 1 base and J 6 bases; nucleotides not matched to a gene: 12. CDR3 DNA, as far as it was read: TGTGCCAGCTCACCACTCTACAAAGTTGGGACAGGGGTCAATGAG. Translating it yields CASSPLYKVGTGVNE. The CDR3, in full, reads CASSPLYKVGTGVNEQFF.